There are many counts of the clone carrying this T cell receptor beta chain. Antigen specificity is unknown. The data derive from a study of T cells after yellow fever vaccination. The overall study: Fractions containing few cells were prepared with SMART-Seq v4 Ultra Low Input. Whole-study results and caveats: Of the clonotypes, a small share occurred in both CD4 and CD8 compartments. High-abundance clonotypes from the bulk population could contaminate FACS-sorted repertoires.

A single record per CDR3 protein comes from TCRdb applying MiXCR to the 5' RACE reads. The sample has approximately 150,000 distinct CDR3 sequences, 7% to 10% seen once. Trimming at V came to 8 bases and at J to 4 bases, leaving 5 bases not matched to a gene. CDR1 MNHEY and CDR2 SMNVEV come from the germline V gene (reference sequence). The CDR3 is made up of 14 amino acids. The clonotype originates from a man younger than 35 who received the YFV17D yellow fever vaccine. V gene TRBV27 combines with J gene TRBJ1-5; 10 nucleotides align to TRBD1. Sequencing was performed on CD8+ T cells sorted from PBMCs, taken 45 days after the yellow fever booster vaccination. The chain's CDR3 is CASADRGLNQPQHF. The CDR3 DNA is TGTGCCAGCGCCGACAGGGGGCTGAATCAGCCCCAGCATTTT.